What follows are 7 T cell receptor beta chains derived from one specimen sequenced in a study of blood T cell repertoires in COVID-19. The data were produced by immunoSEQ multiplex PCR, yet TCRdb's version contains in-frame clones alone and is incomplete. The sample has about 200,000 clones; 65% to 90% are singletons. Sequencing input: PBMCs or T cells enriched from blood (not recorded which). These receptors were collected from a woman in her 30s who had been exposed to COVID-19.

This clone was counted between two and nine times. CDR3 sequence (DNA): TGTGCCAGCAGTTTAGGACAGGGAGAAGCTTTCTTT. Its translation is CASSLGQGEAFF. The chain joins TRBV12-3 or TRBV12-4 to TRBJ1-1, with 7 bases fitting TRBD1. V was clipped by 1 base and J by 8 bases; unmatched bases: 1. This CDR3 region has 12 residues.

V and J are TRBV3-1 (or the pseudogene TRBV3-2) and TRBJ2-3, with a possible D match to TRBD2 (6 bases). The germline CDR1 and CDR2 sequences are LGHDT and YNNKEL (reference sequence). V was pared by 0 bases and J by 0 bases, with 7 bases between. The CDR3 is 15 residues long. This chain's CDR3 is CASSQDGTSTDTQYF. CDR3 DNA: TGTGCCAGCAGCCAAGATGGGACTAGCACAGATACGCAGTATTTT.

This clone was seen just once. The J gene is TRBJ1-2, the V gene TRBV5-6; D ambiguous. The CDR3 sequence is 15 residues long. The germline V gene encodes CDR1 SGHDT and CDR2 YYEEEE. Trimming stripped 0 bases from V and 0 bases from J, with 9 bases between. CDR3 protein: CASSLEQSTNYGYTF. The DNA of the CDR3 is TGTGCCAGCAGCTTGGAACAGTCGACTAACTATGGCTACACCTTC.

Written as DNA, the CDR3 is TGCGCCAGCAGCTTAAGCCCAAGGCGCGAGGATGCACTGTTTTTT. This codes for CASSLSPRREDALFF. The chain is built from TRBV5-1 and TRBJ1-4, with D hard to call. Between the trimmed V and J ends, which lost 2 bases and 13 bases, there was a span of 21 bases. The germline V gene encodes CDR1 SGHRS and CDR2 YFSETQ. The CDR3 is made up of 15 amino acids.

The V and J genes are TRBV14 and TRBJ1-2, with 7 bases lining up with TRBD1. The CDR3 length is 15 residues. Germline CDR1 and CDR2: SGHDN and FVKESK. Losses at the gene ends were 3 bases for V and 3 bases for J; bases not matched to a gene: 7. CDR3 DNA: TGTGCCAGCAGCCATCCCCAGGGGGGTCACTATGGCTACACCTTC. It translates to CASSHPQGGHYGYTF.

The chain has TRBV12-3 or TRBV12-4 and TRBJ1-1, with TRBD1 as a possible D gene (6 bases). The CDR3 totals 13 residues. V was trimmed by 4 bases and J by 8 bases, leaving 14 bases between them. The CDR3 coding sequence is TGTGCCAGCAGTTCCACCGACAGGACCGAAGCTTTCTTT. Encoded protein: CASSSTDRTEAFF.

V is TRBV6-5 and J is TRBJ1-6, with D possibly TRBD1 on 6 matching bases. The CDR3 extends over 16 amino acids. The V gene lost 4 bases and the J gene lost 4 bases, with 14 bases spanning the gap. From germline, CDR1 is MNHEY and CDR2 SVGAGI. The CDR3 sequence is CASSWVERGYNSPLHF. CDR3 nucleotide sequence: TGTGCCAGCAGTTGGGTCGAAAGGGGGTATAATTCACCCCTCCACTTT.